Below, 20 T cell receptor beta chains from the same sample are listed, as sequenced in a study of T cell responses to AZD1222 COVID-19 vaccine. TCRdb keeps only in-frame clones here, not all; method: immunoSEQ multiplex PCR. This table has about 96,000 clones, around 91% appearing once. Sequences were derived from peripheral blood, sampled on day 0 of MenACWY control vaccination. The receptors derive from an adult in good health.

The gene calls are TRBV4-2 and TRBJ2-7; D not certain. Germline V CDR1 and CDR2: LGHNA, YNFKEQ. The CDR3 consists of 13 residues. Trimming removed 0 bases from V and 4 bases from J, with 7 bases in between. The CDR3 sequence is CASSQDPLYEQYF. The CDR3 coding sequence is TGTGCCAGCAGCCAAGATCCCCTATACGAGCAGTACTTC.

The chain couples TRBV19 to TRBJ2-1, with D perhaps TRBD2 (5 bases). The V gene's germline CDR1 is LNHDA and CDR2 SQIVND (reference sequence). This CDR3 contains 15 residues. V was trimmed by 5 bases and J by 2 bases, leaving 13 bases between them. The CDR3 DNA sequence: TGTGCCAGTAGTCGGACTGGTAACCCCTACAATGAGCAGTTCTTC. Protein product: CASSRTGNPYNEQFF.

The genes are TRBV24-1 and TRBJ2-2, with TRBD1 matching over 8 bases. V dropped 9 bases and J dropped 4; count of bases not matched to a gene: 6. The CDR3 is made up of 14 amino acids. Germline V lookup: CDR1 KGHDR, CDR2 SFDVKD. CDR3 sequence (DNA): TGTGCCACCTCTGGACAGGGTTTCACCGGGGAGCTGTTTTTT. Residues: CATSGQGFTGELFF.

The V call is TRBV28, the J call TRBJ2-7; 8 bases are a match to TRBD1. This CDR3 region has 14 residues. The germline V gene has CDR1 MDHEN and CDR2 SYDVKM. V shed 5 bases and J 3 bases; nucleotides not matched to a gene: 6. CDR3 region: CASSRQGKFYEQYF. DNA of the CDR3: TGTGCCAGCAGTCGACAGGGGAAATTCTACGAGCAGTACTTC.

In its sample, this clone was seen a few times. J is TRBJ1-6 and V is TRBV11-1; possible D gene TRBD1, 5 bases. Trimming pared 5 bases from V and 6 bases from J, leaving 8 bases between. The CDR3 has 13 residues. Germline V CDR1 and CDR2: SGHAT, FQDESV (reference sequence). In nucleotides, the CDR3 is TGTGCCAGCAGCCGGGACGCTAATTCACCCCTCCACTTT. Translating it yields CASSRDANSPLHF.

J is TRBJ1-1 and V is TRBV18; D is undetermined. This CDR3 is 14 amino acids long. The V gene's germline CDR1 is KGHSH and CDR2 LQKENI. V was shortened by 3 bases and J by 2 bases, with 10 bases between the two germline ends. CDR3 sequence (DNA): TGTGCCAGCTCACCTCGTCAGATAAACACTGAAGCTTTCTTT. It codes for CASSPRQINTEAFF.

This chain connects TRBV9 to TRBJ2-1; TRBD2 matches at 10 bases. From germline, CDR1 is SGDLS and CDR2 YYNGEE. V was clipped by 4 bases and J by 4 bases; unmatched bases: 5. CDR3 length: 15 residues. Here the CDR3 DNA reads TGTGCCAGCAGCACTCTAGCGGGAGTTTACAATGAGCAGTTCTTC. It yields the protein CASSTLAGVYNEQFF. Looking up the rest from reference TRBV9 and TRBJ2-1 gives the full variable domain: DSGVTQTPKHLITATGQRVTLRCSPRSGDLSVYWYQQSLDQGLQFLIQYYNGEERAKGNILERFSAQQFPDLHSELNLSSLELGDSALYFCASSTLAGVYNEQFFGPGTRLTVL.

The CDR3 DNA follows: TGCAGCGTTGAACGGGCGTTGGGGACCCAGTACTTC. Encoded protein: CSVERALGTQYF. The chain uses TRBV29-1 and TRBJ2-5; D is ambiguous. CDR3 length: 12 residues. V was trimmed by 2 bases and J by 7 bases, leaving 11 bases between them. Per the germline V gene, CDR1 is SQVTM and CDR2 is ANQGSEA.

The chain is built from TRBV24-1 and TRBJ2-2; D is possibly TRBD2 (6 bases). Trimming stripped 4 bases from V and 4 bases from J, with 18 bases between. The CDR3 contains 17 residues. Germline V gene data show CDR1 as KGHDR and CDR2 as SFDVKD. CDR3 sequence (DNA): TGTGCCACCAGTGACCCTAATGGTTGGGGAGGCACCGGGGAGCTGTTTTTT. It is translated as CATSDPNGWGGTGELFF.

The chain employs TRBV9 and TRBJ2-7; 11 bases align to TRBD1. Per the germline V gene, CDR1 is SGDLS and CDR2 is YYNGEE. The CDR3 runs to 15 residues. J gave up 0 bases and V 3 bases, and 2 bases lay outside the gene matches. The CDR3 coding sequence is TGTGCCAGCAGCGAAGGGACAGGGGGCTCCTACGAGCAGTACTTC. Translated: CASSEGTGGSYEQYF.

The CDR3 here is CASSKYSGTRPYEQYF. The CDR3 DNA reads as TGTGCCAGTAGTAAGTATTCAGGGACAAGGCCCTACGAGCAGTACTTC. The chain joins TRBV19 to TRBJ2-7; D might be TRBD1 (6 bases). In germline, CDR1 is LNHDA, CDR2 SQIVND (reference sequence). The CDR3 runs to 16 residues. Trimming left V 4 bases short and J 2 bases short, with 18 bases between. The whole variable domain, remainder taken from reference TRBV19 and TRBJ2-7, is DGGITQSPKYLFRKEGQNVTLSCEQNLNHDAMYWYRQDPGQGLRLIYYSQIVNDFQKGDIAEGYSVSREKKESFPLTVTSAQKNPTAFYLCASSKYSGTRPYEQYFGPGTRLTVT.

The chain joins TRBV28 to TRBJ1-2; D may be TRBD1 (6 bases). Germline-derived CDR1 and CDR2 are MDHEN and SYDVKM. Between the trimmed V and J ends, which lost 0 bases and 7 bases, there was a span of 9 bases. The CDR3 has 13 amino acids. DNA for the CDR3: TGTGCCAGCAGTTTATGGGGGGCGGGTGGCTACACCTTC. It specifies CASSLWGAGGYTF.

The V call is TRBV19, the J call TRBJ2-7; 13 nucleotides match TRBD2. Germline V lookup: CDR1 LNHDA, CDR2 SQIVND (reference sequence). This CDR3 is built from 19 residues. The junction had 17 bases not matched to a gene; V was cut back by 3 bases and J by 6 bases. The chain's CDR3 is CASSMRRILLAGGPGEQYF. The CDR3 nucleotides read TGTGCCAGTAGTATGAGACGGATACTACTAGCGGGAGGGCCGGGCGAGCAGTACTTC.

The J gene is TRBJ1-2, the V gene TRBV28; D is undetermined. Trimming took 4 bases from V and 7 from J, leaving 10 bases between them. Per the germline V gene, CDR1 is MDHEN and CDR2 is SYDVKM. This CDR3 spans 12 amino acids. In DNA form, the CDR3 reads TGTGCCAGCAGTTGGCAGATCGGTGGCTACACCTTC. This gives the protein CASSWQIGGYTF.

The chain combines TRBV2 with TRBJ2-7; D is unclear. V was trimmed by 2 bases and J by 4 bases, leaving 6 bases between them. CDR1 and CDR2 (germline): SNHLY, FYNNEI. CDR3 length equals 12 residues. The CDR3 loop is CASSEQIYEQYF. In nucleotides, the CDR3 is TGTGCCAGCAGTGAACAGATTTACGAGCAGTACTTC.

The chain links TRBV6-2 or TRBV6-3 to TRBJ1-6; D is unclear. Trimming took off 0 bases at V and 10 bases at J, with 7 bases between the two ends. Germline V CDR1 and CDR2: MNHEY, SVGEGT. The length of the CDR3 is 13 residues. The DNA of the CDR3 is TGTGCCAGCAGTTACTCGTCCACCTCACCCCTCCACTTT. Its protein product is CASSYSSTSPLHF.

The V call is TRBV19, the J call TRBJ1-5; tentative D call: TRBD1 (5 bases). V was trimmed by 5 bases and J by 2 bases, leaving 13 bases between them. The CDR3 runs to 15 residues. Germline values: CDR1 LNHDA, CDR2 SQIVND (reference sequence). Here the CDR3 reads CASSGGEMGNQPQHF. The CDR3 DNA reads TGTGCCAGTAGTGGGGGGGAAATGGGCAATCAGCCCCAGCATTTT.

The chain is built from TRBV4-3 and TRBJ1-3; no clear D. Germline V gene lookup returns CDR1 LGHNA and CDR2 YSLEER. V lost 4 bases to trimming and J lost 4 bases, with 11 bases between them. This CDR3 is 14 amino acids long. CDR3 DNA sequence: TGCGCCAGCAGCCCCCAGGACGGCGGAAACACCATATATTTT. It codes for CASSPQDGGNTIYF.

V gene TRBV2 combines with J gene TRBJ1-4; the D gene is possibly TRBD1 (6 bases). This CDR3 region has 14 residues. V was clipped by 6 bases and J by 5 bases, with 13 bases between them. From germline, CDR1 is SNHLY and CDR2 FYNNEI. CDR3 loop: CASSVDRQNEKLFF. The CDR3 DNA reads as TGTGCCAGCAGCGTTGACAGGCAAAATGAAAAACTGTTTTTT.

The chain uses TRBV24-1 and TRBJ2-1; 9 nucleotides agree with TRBD2. Germline-derived CDR1 and CDR2 are KGHDR and SFDVKD. The CDR3 is 15 amino acids. V shed 9 bases, J shed 4 bases, and the junction held 9 bases outside the gene matches. This CDR3 reads CATGDSGRLYNEQFF. CDR3 in DNA: TGTGCCACCGGCGACAGCGGGAGGCTATACAATGAGCAGTTCTTC.